Each of the 10 T cell receptor beta chains below was sequenced from the same sample in a study of blood T cells in healthy people across ages. The use of a sample-barcoded 5' primer and a J-beta primer mix characterized a second PCR of about 6 to 11 cycles. One entry per CDR3 protein results from TCRdb running MiXCR on the 5' RACE reads. The sample consists of around 1,600,000 distinct CDR3 sequences, 42% of them appearing once. The sample consisted of blood. The receptor set was obtained from a woman younger than 35 in good health.

The rearrangement links TRBV6-1 to TRBJ2-1; the match to TRBD1 covers 7 bases. V was pared by 1 base and J by 2 bases, with 2 bases of the junction left unmatched. Germline V gene lookup returns CDR1 MNHNS and CDR2 SASEGT. This CDR3 region has 15 residues. The CDR3: CASSEDRGTYNEQFF. In nucleotides, the CDR3 is TGTGCCAGCAGTGAAGACAGGGGTACCTACAATGAGCAGTTCTTC.

This clonotype was counted only a few times. The V call is TRBV27, the J call TRBJ2-3, with 13 bases matching TRBD2. Germline CDR1 and CDR2: MNHEY and SMNVEV (reference sequence). This CDR3 contains 16 residues. V lost 4 bases, J lost 3 bases, and 4 bases stayed unmatched. The CDR3 sequence is CASSWGLAGHTDTQYF. Here the CDR3 DNA reads TGTGCCAGCAGTTGGGGACTAGCGGGACATACAGATACGCAGTATTTT.

The CDR3: CSARDRASGGYEQYF. DNA of the CDR3: TGCAGTGCTAGAGATAGGGCTAGCGGAGGCTACGAGCAGTACTTC. The rearrangement links TRBV20-1 to TRBJ2-7, with 7 positions matching TRBD2. This CDR3 region has 15 residues. Losses at the gene ends were 0 bases for V and 3 bases for J; bases not matched to a gene: 8. From germline, CDR1 is DFQATT and CDR2 SNEGSKA (reference sequence).

This clonotype was seen more than once but under ten times. The J gene is TRBJ2-7, the V gene TRBV6-2 or TRBV6-3, with TRBD2 matching 10 bases. Germline values: CDR1 MNHEY, CDR2 SVGEGT. After removal of 3 bases from V and 0 bases from J, the junction contained 5 bases not matched to a gene. This CDR3 contains 16 residues. The CDR3 sequence: CASSYRRLAGSYEQYF. In DNA form, the CDR3 reads TGTGCCAGCAGTTATCGCCGACTAGCGGGCTCCTACGAGCAGTACTTC.

This clonotype was counted once. This chain joins TRBV20-1 and TRBJ2-5, with a weak D call TRBD1 (6 bases). Looked up from germline, CDR1 is DFQATT and CDR2 is SNEGSKA (reference sequence). The CDR3 is made up of 15 amino acids. V dropped 6 bases and J dropped 0 bases, with 17 bases sitting between them. CDR3 bases: TGCAGTGCAACGGCCGTTGGGACATACCAAGAGACCCAGTACTTC. Translation gives CSATAVGTYQETQYF.

The DNA for the CDR3 is TGTGCCAGCAGCAGGGGGAAGTCCTACAATGAGCAGTTCTTC. Its translation: CASSRGKSYNEQFF. The V call is TRBV21-1, the J call TRBJ2-1; the DNA was not compared with TRBD1, the D call given in the table. TRBV21-1 is termed a pseudogene. The CDR3 contains 14 residues.

This clonotype was recorded a few times. This rearrangement joins TRBV20-1 to TRBJ2-3, with no clear D. Germline V gene lookup returns CDR1 DFQATT and CDR2 SNEGSKA (reference sequence). The CDR3 is made up of 15 amino acids. Between the trimmed V and J ends, which lost 3 bases and 0 bases, there was a span of 13 bases. CDR3 sequence reads: CSASGGWGSTDTQYF. The CDR3 nucleotides are TGCAGTGCTAGTGGTGGATGGGGAAGCACAGATACGCAGTATTTT.

CDR3: CASSKELGTFPTGAKNIQYF. The CDR3 DNA is TGTGCCAGCAGCAAAGAATTGGGGACGTTCCCGACGGGAGCCAAAAACATTCAGTACTTC. V gene TRBV21-1 combines with J gene TRBJ2-4; the tabulated D call, TRBD1, remains unverified against the DNA. TRBV21-1 is labeled a pseudogene. CDR3 length equals 20 residues.

This chain connects TRBV4-3 to TRBJ2-5, with D possibly being TRBD2 (6 bases). This CDR3 is built from 14 residues. Germline CDR1 is LGHNA and CDR2 is YSLEER. Trimming took 1 base from V and 3 from J, leaving 9 bases between them. CDR3 protein: CASSQGWGEETQYF. DNA of the CDR3: TGCGCCAGCAGCCAAGGGTGGGGGGAAGAGACCCAGTACTTC.

Only a few counts were recorded for this clonotype. The V gene is TRBV4-3, the J gene TRBJ2-5; D may be TRBD1 or TRBD2 (5 bases each). The CDR3 loop spans 14 amino acids. Germline-derived CDR1 and CDR2 are LGHNA and YSLEER. Trimming stripped 0 bases from V and 3 bases from J, with 8 bases between. CDR3 coding DNA: TGCGCCAGCAGCCAAGACCGGGACGAAGAGACCCAGTACTTC. It specifies CASSQDRDEETQYF.